This entry is about one T cell receptor beta chain. The antigen it recognizes is unknown. No per-base quality is available; no much larger clone lies one base away. Library preparation used 5' RACE. Sequencing was carried out with a NextSeq 500. The TCR library protocol attached unique molecular identifiers to individual cDNA molecules to correct for sequencing error and PCR bias. Sequencing covered both TCR alpha and beta chains, and within each sample the abundances of alpha and beta sequences were tightly co-correlated. The published analysis was carried out like this. Decombinator V4 was used to perform V gene, J gene and CDR3 annotation of TCR sequences. TCRs were defined as expanded if a significant change between any two time points was detected under a Poisson model with p below 0.0001. TCR abundances were normalised to the total number of TCRs sequenced per sample and were expressed as counts per million. MAIT TCRs were defined by TRAV1-2 paired with TRAJ12, TRAJ20 or TRAJ33, and iNKT TCRs by TRAV10 paired with TRAJ18. VDJdb, accessed 1 November 2021, was searched for CMV, EBV and SARS-CoV-2 annotated TCRs, excluding TCRs annotated for multiple antigens. TCRdb's own reprocessing of the public reads used fastp at Q25 and MiXCR and kept productive beta chains. Identical CDR3 protein sequences are pooled into one entry, listed with their most common genes and DNA. The V and J calls, along with clone size, are taken from TCRdb and not from the paper's own processing. The sample yields 37,000 or so distinct CDR3 sequences; around 4.5% were counted once. The top ten clonotypes cover approximately 4.8% of the sample.

Set within a cohort of healthcare workers in London, UK, this nested case-control study involved weekly PCR testing of nasopharyngeal swabs along with blood sampling. Healthcare workers were recruited between 23 and 31 March 2020, during the week of the UK lockdown, and were followed weekly for up to about 15 weeks. The CDR3, from cysteine to phenylalanine, totals 14 residues. The only DNA kept is the CDR3, 42 bases in frame from the first base. V and J lose 6 bases and 1 base, and a span of 13 bases separates them. The CDR1 and CDR2 encoded by the germline V gene are SGDLS and YYNGEE. This specimen belongs to a study of early T cells in non-severe SARS-CoV-2 infection (dated by TCRdb to 2020 to 2022). For the study in its entirety: Because TCR sequencing relied on bulk RNA taken from unsorted whole blood, pairing of alpha and beta chains was not possible.

The study at large found these results: VDJdb matching was skewed toward anti-spike CD8 responses, so virus-specific expansions were likely underestimated and private and CD4 specificities were missed.

The sample taken for sequencing was whole blood. This receptor was obtained from an adult who was a healthcare worker with PCR-confirmed SARS-CoV-2 infection or an uninfected control (not recorded which). The sequence links TRBV9 to TRBJ1-1, with the D segment identity uncertain. The CDR3 protein sequence reads: CASTEGAGNTEAFF. Read as DNA, the sequence is TGTGCCAGCACGGAGGGTGCGGGGAACACTGAAGCTTTCTTT. With all but the CDR3 taken from the reference TRBV9 and TRBJ1-1 genes, the full variable domain is: DSGVTQTPKHLITATGQRVTLRCSPRSGDLSVYWYQQSLDQGLQFLIQYYNGEERAKGNILERFSAQQFPDLHSELNLSSLELGDSALYFCASTEGAGNTEAFFGQGTRLTVV.